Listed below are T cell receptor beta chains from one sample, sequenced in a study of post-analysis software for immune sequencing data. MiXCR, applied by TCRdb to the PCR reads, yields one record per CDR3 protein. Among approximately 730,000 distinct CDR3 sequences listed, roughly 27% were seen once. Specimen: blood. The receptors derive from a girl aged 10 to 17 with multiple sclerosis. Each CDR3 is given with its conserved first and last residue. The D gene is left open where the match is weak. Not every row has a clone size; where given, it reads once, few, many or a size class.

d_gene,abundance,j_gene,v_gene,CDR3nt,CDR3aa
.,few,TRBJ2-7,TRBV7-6,TGTGCCAGCAGCCCACCAGCGACAGGCTACGAGCAGTACTTC,CASSPPATGYEQYF
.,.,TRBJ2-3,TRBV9,TGTGCCAGCAGCGCCTGGGTGGAAGATACGCAGTATTTT,CASSAWVEDTQYF
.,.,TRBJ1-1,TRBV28,TGTGCCAGCAGCAGGAAAGAGGTTGTCACTGAAGCTTTCTTT,CASSRKEVVTEAFF
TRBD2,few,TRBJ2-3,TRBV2,TGTGCCAGCAGATCGGGACTAGCGTGGGATACGCAGTATTTT,CASRSGLAWDTQYF
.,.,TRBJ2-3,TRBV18,TGTGCCAGCTCCCCCTGGAGTTCAAGCACAGATACGCAGTATTTT,CASSPWSSSTDTQYF
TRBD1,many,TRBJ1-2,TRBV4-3,TGCGCCAGCAGCCAGGACAGGGGGCACTATGGCTACACCTTC,CASSQDRGHYGYTF
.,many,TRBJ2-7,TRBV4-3,TGCGCCAGCAGCCAAGATATACCCCCAGGGAACGAGCAGTACTTC,CASSQDIPPGNEQYF
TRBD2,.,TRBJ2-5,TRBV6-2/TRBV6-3,TGTGCCAGCAGCCTCTGGAGCGGGAGGAACCAAGAGACCCAGTACTTC,CASSLWSGRNQETQYF
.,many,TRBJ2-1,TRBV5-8,TGTGCCAGCAGCGACAGCTACAATGAGCAGTTCTTC,CASSDSYNEQFF
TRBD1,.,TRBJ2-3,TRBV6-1,TGTGCCAGCAGTCTGCAACCGGGACAGGGAGGATATACAGATACGCAGTATTTT,CASSLQPGQGGYTDTQYF
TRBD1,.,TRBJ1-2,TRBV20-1,TGCAGTGCTAGATGGACAGGGGCAGGGTTTGGCTACACCTTC,CSARWTGAGFGYTF
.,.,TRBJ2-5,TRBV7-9,TGTGCCAGCAGCCTAGCCCCCCGAGGGGGGCCTGGGAAGACCCAGTACTTC,CASSLAPRGGPGKTQYF
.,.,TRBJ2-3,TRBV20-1,TGCAGTGCTAGAGCTGCTACGGGAGACATTCTCACAGATACGCAGTATTTT,CSARAATGDILTDTQYF
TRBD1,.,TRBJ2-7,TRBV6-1,TGTGCCAGCAGTGAAGGGGACAGGGTTCGCTACGAGCAGTACTTC,CASSEGDRVRYEQYF
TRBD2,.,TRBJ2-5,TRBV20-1,TGCAGTGCTAGAGATCCGCGGGGGGACTTCCAAGAGGCCCAGTACTTC,CSARDPRGDFQEAQYF
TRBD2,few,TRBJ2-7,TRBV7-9,TGTGCCAGCAGCTTAGGGGGAGGGCGTCCCGAGCAGTACTTC,CASSLGGGRPEQYF
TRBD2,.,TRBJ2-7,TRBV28,TGTGCCAGCAGTAGCGGGAGCCCCGGGTACGAGCAGTACTTC,CASSSGSPGYEQYF
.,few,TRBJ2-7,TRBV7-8,TGTGCCAGCAGCTTAACCCCGATTCGTGTCGGGAGCTCCTACGAGCAGTACTTC,CASSLTPIRVGSSYEQYF
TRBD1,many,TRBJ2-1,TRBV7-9,TGTGCCAGCAGCTTAACAGGGGGCAATGAGCAGTTCTTC,CASSLTGGNEQFF
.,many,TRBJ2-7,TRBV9,TGTGCCAGCAGCGTCCAGGGAGGCGAGCAGTACTTC,CASSVQGGEQYF
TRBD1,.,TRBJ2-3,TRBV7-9,TGTGCCAGCAGCCCCGGGACAGGCGGCAACACAGATACGCAGTATTTT,CASSPGTGGNTDTQYF
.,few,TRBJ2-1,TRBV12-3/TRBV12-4,TGTGCCAGCGTGGGGGCTTATGGGTACGGCCGGGAGCAGTTCTTC,CASVGAYGYGREQFF
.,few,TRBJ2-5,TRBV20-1,TGCAGTGCCAAGCGGTATGGGGAGACCCAGTACTTC,CSAKRYGETQYF
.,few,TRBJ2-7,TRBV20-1,TGCAGTGCCCTACTAAGCTCCTACGAGCAGTACTTC,CSALLSSYEQYF
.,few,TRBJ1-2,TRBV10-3,TGTGCCATCAGTGACAGGGCTAGCCAACTTAACTATGGCTACACCTTC,CAISDRASQLNYGYTF
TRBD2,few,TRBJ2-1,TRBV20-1,TGCAGTGCCGGGGGACTAGCGGGGGGAAGGGGTGAGCAGTTCTTC,CSAGGLAGGRGEQFF
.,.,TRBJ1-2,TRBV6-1,TGTGCCAGCAGAGTAGGGAGCTTGGGCTACACCTTC,CASRVGSLGYTF
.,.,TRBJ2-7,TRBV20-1,TGCAGTGCTCGACGTCGTAACGAGCAGTACTTC,CSARRRNEQYF
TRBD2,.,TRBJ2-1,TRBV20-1,TGCAGTGCTAGAGGGCTAGCGGGAGAAACGTACAATGAGCAGTTCTTC,CSARGLAGETYNEQFF
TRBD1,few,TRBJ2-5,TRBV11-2,TGTGCCAGCAGCTTACGGGGCAGGGGGCACCTACTCGCCCAGTACTTC,CASSLRGRGHLLAQYF
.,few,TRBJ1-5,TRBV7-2,TGTGCCAGCAGCTTAGACCACTCGATCTCACAGCCCCAGCATTTT,CASSLDHSISQPQHF
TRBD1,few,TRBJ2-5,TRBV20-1,TGCAGTGCTAACAGGGGAAGAGAGACCCAGTACTTC,CSANRGRETQYF
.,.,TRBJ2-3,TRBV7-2,TGTGCCAGCAGCACGGAGTTCACAGATACGCAGTATTTT,CASSTEFTDTQYF
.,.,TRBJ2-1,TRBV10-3,TGTGCCATCAGCCCCCTTATGTACGATGAGCAGTTCTTC,CAISPLMYDEQFF
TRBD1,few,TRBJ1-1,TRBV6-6,TGTGCCAGCATCCACCGACAGGGGTTTGAAGCTTTCTTT,CASIHRQGFEAFF
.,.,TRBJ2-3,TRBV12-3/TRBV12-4,TGTGCCAGCAGGAGACAGGATTTCTTCCTGGGAGATACGCAGTATTTT,CASRRQDFFLGDTQYF
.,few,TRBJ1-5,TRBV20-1,TGCAGTGCCCAAGGACCGGTAAATCAGCCCCAGCATTTT,CSAQGPVNQPQHF
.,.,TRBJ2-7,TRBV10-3,TGTGCCATCGGGGCTGAGACCATCTACGAGCAGTACTTC,CAIGAETIYEQYF
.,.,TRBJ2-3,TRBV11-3,TGTGCCAGCAGCTTAGATCCCGGGGGTAGCACAGATACGCAGTATTTT,CASSLDPGGSTDTQYF
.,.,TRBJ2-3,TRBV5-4,TGTGCCAGCAGCCCCCGACTAGGGAACACAGATACGCAGTATTTT,CASSPRLGNTDTQYF
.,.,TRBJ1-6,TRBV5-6,TGTGCCAGCAGCTTTGGGGGAGGCTATAATTCACCCCTCCACTTT,CASSFGGGYNSPLHF
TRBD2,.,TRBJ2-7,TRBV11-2,TGTGCCGGCAGCCCAGCCGCGGGACTAGCCTCGTACGAGCAGTACTTC,CAGSPAAGLASYEQYF